This T cell receptor (beta chain) was found in a study of regulatory and conventional T cells in RAG deficiency. General study results and limits: Omenn patients showed >80% Treg-Tconv overlap and shorter CDR3 lengths. RAG-deficient patients showed markedly lower Shannon entropy and higher Simpson indices than control T-cell subsets.

The sorted regulatory T cells were CD4+, CD25-high and CD127-low, with genomic DNA sequenced. As to this clone: Its cognate antigen is unknown.

Sequenced by immunoSEQ multiplex PCR; TCRdb stores in-frame clones only, minus some. The sample contains over 8,500 clones, around 90% of which appear only once. These data also formed part of another study, on regulatory T cells. That publication notes: Amplification used 52 TRBV primers and 13 TRBJ primers.

What was sequenced was Tregs sorted from blood. This TCR came from a human donor in good health.

The DNA for the CDR3 is TGCGCCAGCAGCTTTTACAACAGGGGAGGAACGACAGATACGCAGTATTTT. Its protein is CASSFYNRGGTTDTQYF. V usage is TRBV5-1 and J usage is TRBJ2-3; D may be TRBD1 (7 bases). Trimming took 2 bases from V and 3 from J, leaving 19 bases between them. CDR1 is SGHRS, CDR2 YFSETQ, per germline. This CDR3 has 17 amino acids.